This passage covers 30 T cell receptor beta chains from one sample sequenced in a study of cytomegalovirus exposure and HLA in healthy donors. PCR involved 60 Vbeta and 13 Jbeta primers. Assay: immunoSEQ multiplex PCR; the TCRdb copy retains only in-frame clones and omits some. The sample holds under 200,000 clones, more than 9.5% seen once. Input material: PBMCs. The receptors shown here come from a man aged 45-65 years in good health and CMV-seropositive.

Only a few counts were recorded for this clone. J is TRBJ2-5 and V is TRBV7-6; 8 bases match TRBD2. V lost 5 bases and J lost 4; bases outside the gene matches: 9. The germline V gene encodes CDR1 SGHVS and CDR2 FNYEAQ. The CDR3 sequence is 15 residues long. The CDR3: CASSNSGATRETQYF. The DNA for the CDR3 is TGTGCCAGCAGCAATAGCGGGGCGACCCGAGAGACCCAGTACTTC.

This rearrangement joins TRBV11-3 to TRBJ1-1; no definite D call. Germline loops: CDR1 SGHNT, CDR2 YENEEA. The CDR3 covers 15 residues. V lost 3 bases to trimming and J lost 5 bases, with 16 bases between them. In DNA form, the CDR3 reads TGTGCCAGCAGCTTCTCGACTCCCGGGAGAACTGAAGCTTTCTTT. It codes for CASSFSTPGRTEAFF. Based on the CDR3 plus reference TRBV11-3 and TRBJ1-1, the full variable domain is EAGVVQSPRYKIIEKKQPVAFWCNPISGHNTLYWYLQNLGQGPELLIRYENEEAVDDSQLPKDRFSAERLKGVDSTLKIQPAELGDSAVYLCASSFSTPGRTEAFFGQGTRLTVV.

This clone was recorded a few times. The chain carries TRBV19 and TRBJ1-5; unclear D gene. The V and J ends lost 1 base and 0 bases respectively, with 10 bases between them. The CDR3 is made up of 16 amino acids. Germline lookup yields CDR1 LNHDA and CDR2 SQIVND (reference sequence). The DNA of the CDR3 is TGTGCCAGTAGTATAGGTGGCCCCCATAGCAATCAGCCCCAGCATTTT. This encodes CASSIGGPHSNQPQHF.

This sequence joins TRBV2 and TRBJ2-3; D perhaps matches TRBD2 (7 bases). Per the germline V gene, CDR1 is SNHLY and CDR2 is FYNNEI. V shed 4 bases and J shed 4 bases, with 18 bases lying between them. This CDR3 has 16 residues. The CDR3 protein is CASSVSGGGQSDTQYF. The CDR3 DNA is TGTGCCAGCAGTGTGAGTGGGGGGGGGCAGTCAGATACGCAGTATTTT.

The CDR3 nucleotides are TGTGCCAGCAGTGCTACAGGGGTTGTAAGCTCCTATAATTCACCCCTCCACTTT. Amino acid sequence: CASSATGVVSSYNSPLHF. The chain couples TRBV6-1 to TRBJ1-6; 7 nucleotides line up with TRBD1. The ends lost 4 bases at V and 0 bases at J; junction bases unmatched: 9. CDR3 size: 18 residues. Germline V CDR1 and CDR2: MNHNS, SASEGT.

The rearrangement joins TRBV27 to TRBJ2-7; possible D gene TRBD2, 7 bases. Germline-derived CDR1 and CDR2 are MNHEY and SMNVEV (reference sequence). V lost 6 bases to trimming and J lost 6 bases, with 12 bases between them. The CDR3 totals 12 residues. The CDR3 loop reads CASRGEGGEQYV. The CDR3, as DNA: TGTGCCAGCAGAGGGGAGGGGGGCGAGCAGTACGTC.

This clone was detected a few times. This rearrangement joins TRBV16 to TRBJ1-6; D uncertain. The CDR3 sequence is 14 residues long. V was cut by 5 bases and J by 7 bases, with 12 bases left in between. CDR1 is KGHSY, CDR2 FQNENV, per germline. CDR3 amino acids: CASSRESVNSPLHF. The CDR3 DNA is TGTGCCAGCAGCAGGGAGTCGGTCAATTCACCCCTCCACTTT.

The chain uses TRBV5-1 and TRBJ1-3, with D maybe TRBD1 (5 bases). Trimming cost V 4 bases and J 0 bases, with 11 bases left between them. The germline CDR1 and CDR2 sequences are SGHRS and YFSETQ. This CDR3 region has 15 residues. CDR3 bases: TGCGCCAGCAGCAGGGGAACGAGCTCTGGAAACACCATATATTTT. Translation: CASSRGTSSGNTIYF. Full variable domain (rest looked up from reference TRBV5-1 and TRBJ1-3): KAGVTQTPRYLIKTRGQQVTLSCSPISGHRSVSWYQQTPGQGLQFLFEYFSETQRNKGNFPGRFSGRQFSNSRSEMNVSTLELGDSALYLCASSRGTSSGNTIYFGEGSWLTVV.

The genes are TRBV7-2 and TRBJ1-3, with 7 bases identical to TRBD1. The junction had 10 bases not matched to a gene; V was cut back by 5 bases and J by 0 bases. The CDR3 has 17 amino acids. CDR1 is SGHTA, CDR2 FQGNSA, per germline. The CDR3 DNA follows: TGTGCCAGCAGCCCTGAGCGGACAGGCCGCTCTGGAAACACCATATATTTT. Translating gives CASSPERTGRSGNTIYF.

The rearrangement links TRBV7-3 to TRBJ1-3; D unclear. V was pared by 5 bases and J by 0 bases, with 14 bases between. This CDR3 has 16 residues. Per the germline V gene, CDR1 is SGHTA and CDR2 is FQGTGA. CDR3 DNA sequence: TGTGCCAGCAGCCCCCAACACGAGGGCTCTGGAAACACCATATATTTT. Translation: CASSPQHEGSGNTIYF.

This clone was seen more than once but under ten times. The chain links TRBV25-1 to TRBJ1-2, with 7 bases matching TRBD1. J was trimmed by 1 base and V by 2 bases; bases with no gene match: 4. The CDR3 is made up of 15 amino acids. From germline, CDR1 is MGHDK and CDR2 SYGVNS. The chain's CDR3 is CASSEGTAINYGYTF. The CDR3 bases are TGTGCCAGCAGTGAAGGGACAGCTATTAACTATGGCTACACCTTC.

The J gene is TRBJ1-2, the V gene TRBV25-1; 11 bases align to TRBD1. Germline trimming cut 4 bases from V and 1 base from J; bases unmatched to any gene: 5. CDR3 length equals 16 residues. The germline V gene encodes CDR1 MGHDK and CDR2 SYGVNS. The CDR3 reads CASSGMDRGLNYGYTF. In DNA form, the CDR3 reads TGTGCCAGCAGTGGGATGGACAGGGGGCTTAACTATGGCTACACCTTC.

The chain employs TRBV9 and TRBJ1-4, with unresolved D. The CDR3 has 14 amino acids. V was pared by 4 bases and J by 8 bases, with 15 bases between. CDR1 and CDR2 (germline): SGDLS, YYNGEE. In DNA form, the CDR3 reads TGTGCCAGCAGCCCGGGATTTGTGGAAGAAAAACTGTTTTTT. Translating it yields CASSPGFVEEKLFF.

The table lists this clone with a few counts. The chain joins TRBV11-2 to TRBJ2-3; D not resolved. Trimming pared 4 bases from V and 0 bases from J, leaving 11 bases between. The CDR3 has 15 amino acids. The germline V gene has CDR1 SGHAT and CDR2 FQNNGV. The CDR3 spells CASSWADLSTDTQYF. The CDR3, as DNA: TGTGCCAGCAGCTGGGCCGACCTAAGCACAGATACGCAGTATTTT.

The chain joins TRBV5-1 to TRBJ1-4; weak D call: TRBD1 (6 bases). V lost 5 bases and J 8 bases, leaving 16 bases between the germline ends. Germline values: CDR1 SGHRS, CDR2 YFSETQ. This CDR3 spans 14 amino acids. In DNA form, the CDR3 reads TGCGCCAGCAGTTCCGGGACAAGGAGGGAAAAACTGTTTTTT. This encodes CASSSGTRREKLFF. The entire variable domain, with the rest obtained from reference TRBV5-1 and TRBJ1-4, is as follows: KAGVTQTPRYLIKTRGQQVTLSCSPISGHRSVSWYQQTPGQGLQFLFEYFSETQRNKGNFPGRFSGRQFSNSRSEMNVSTLELGDSALYLCASSSGTRREKLFFGSGTQLSVL.

J is TRBJ1-2 and V is TRBV9; 7 bases line up with TRBD1. The CDR3 consists of 15 residues. The V and J ends lost 4 bases and 0 bases, in that order; junction bases with no gene match: 6. Germline V CDR1 and CDR2: SGDLS, YYNGEE. The CDR3 reads CASSPRDSSNYGYTF. CDR3 in DNA: TGTGCCAGCAGCCCTCGGGACAGCTCTAACTATGGCTACACCTTC.

This clone was detected only a few times. CDR3 sequence: CASSPDSQIYMNTEAFF. In DNA, the CDR3 is TGCGCCAGCAGCCCCGACAGCCAAATCTACATGAACACTGAAGCTTTCTTT. The rearrangement joins TRBV5-1 to TRBJ1-1; D perhaps matches TRBD1 (5 bases). V lost 4 bases and J 0 bases, leaving 19 bases between the germline ends. CDR1 and CDR2 from the germline V gene are SGHRS and YFSETQ. This CDR3 comprises 17 residues. The variable domain in full, completed from reference TRBV5-1 and TRBJ1-1, reads KAGVTQTPRYLIKTRGQQVTLSCSPISGHRSVSWYQQTPGQGLQFLFEYFSETQRNKGNFPGRFSGRQFSNSRSEMNVSTLELGDSALYLCASSPDSQIYMNTEAFFGQGTRLTVV.

V usage is TRBV6-1 and J usage is TRBJ2-7, with 10 nucleotides matching TRBD2. CDR1 and CDR2 from the germline V gene are MNHNS and SASEGT. V dropped 3 bases and J dropped 6; count of bases not matched to a gene: 8. The CDR3 loop spans 15 amino acids. The CDR3: CASSEMLASGGEQYV. In DNA form, the CDR3 reads TGTGCCAGCAGTGAGATGTTGGCTAGCGGGGGCGAGCAGTACGTC.

V and J are TRBV4-2 and TRBJ2-3; 7 bases are a match to TRBD2. Germline CDR1 and CDR2: LGHNA and YNFKEQ. With 0 bases clipped from V and 2 bases from J, the junction kept 11 bases outside the gene matches. The CDR3 has 18 amino acids. CDR3 bases: TGTGCCAGCAGCCAAGATCTTAGGAGCGGGGCATCCACAGATACGCAGTATTTT. Protein product: CASSQDLRSGASTDTQYF.

J is TRBJ1-1 and V is TRBV10-2, with 7 bases identical to TRBD1. The germline gives CDR1 WSHSY, CDR2 SAAADI. This CDR3 comprises 14 residues. The V and J ends lost 3 bases and 4 bases, in that order; junction bases with no gene match: 5. For the CDR3, the DNA is TGCGCCAGCAGTGAATTTCGACAGGGCACTGAAGCTTTCTTT. Protein: CASSEFRQGTEAFF.

This clone was seen a few times. The genes are TRBV2 and TRBJ1-5, with D unresolved. The CDR3 contains 15 residues. Germline assignment: CDR1 SNHLY and CDR2 FYNNEI. Trimming stripped 2 bases from V and 4 bases from J, with 12 bases between. CDR3: CASSEWMESNQPQHF. CDR3 bases: TGTGCCAGCAGTGAATGGATGGAGTCTAATCAGCCCCAGCATTTT.

On this clone itself: The junction does not match germline at one end; this may be a read error. This chain links TRBV27 with TRBJ1-1, with D tentatively TRBD1 (6 bases). There are 18 residues in the CDR3. The V gene's germline CDR1 is MNHEY and CDR2 SMNVEV (reference sequence). The CDR3 loop reads CASSLSGTTPSMNPEAFF. The CDR3 DNA follows: TGTGCCAGCAGTCTTTCCGGGACAACTCCTTCCATGAACCCTGAAGCTTTCTTT.

This clone has more than one count but fewer than ten. The V gene is TRBV6-5, the J gene TRBJ1-5; D may be TRBD1 (5 bases). CDR1 is MNHEY and CDR2 is SVGAGI in the germline V gene. The CDR3 extends over 15 amino acids. Trimming took 2 bases from V and 0 from J, leaving 8 bases between them. The CDR3 DNA reads as TGTGCCAGCAGTTACGACAGCTCTAGCAATCAGCCCCAGCATTTT. Translation gives CASSYDSSSNQPQHF.

V usage is TRBV4-1 and J usage is TRBJ2-2; maybe TRBD1 (5 bases). Germline V CDR1 and CDR2: MGHRA, YSYEKL. This CDR3 region has 14 residues. V lost 0 bases, J lost 4 bases, and 6 bases lay in between. CDR3 DNA sequence: TGCGCCAGCAGCCAAGACAGGGCCACCGGGGAGCTGTTTTTT. This gives the protein CASSQDRATGELFF.

The genes are TRBV7-2 and TRBJ1-5; the D is unclear. The length of the CDR3 is 13 residues. Trimming pared 0 bases from V and 6 bases from J, leaving 6 bases between. CDR1 is SGHTA and CDR2 is FQGNSA in the germline V gene. CDR3 coding DNA: TGTGCCAGCAGCTTAGCACAGAGTCAGCCCCAGCATTTT. This sequence encodes CASSLAQSQPQHF.

This clone showed up just a few times. This chain uses TRBV11-3 with TRBJ1-1, with 7 nucleotides matching TRBD1. The CDR3 spans 16 residues. J was trimmed by 0 bases and V by 6 bases; bases with no gene match: 10. Germline V gives CDR1 SGHNT, CDR2 YENEEA. The CDR3 bases are TGTGCCAGCAGGAGTCTGGGACAGAGAATGAACACTGAAGCTTTCTTT. This encodes CASRSLGQRMNTEAFF.

This clone was seen a handful of times. The chain couples TRBV5-1 to TRBJ1-1, with D unclear. Germline CDR1 reads SGHRS; CDR2 reads YFSETQ. V was cut by 4 bases and J by 4 bases, with 17 bases left in between. This CDR3 comprises 15 residues. The CDR3 bases are TGCGCCAGCAGCCCCAAGGAGGGTCTGGGCACTGAAGCTTTCTTT. This translates into CASSPKEGLGTEAFF.

This clone has more than one count but fewer than ten. The gene calls are TRBV4-3 and TRBJ2-2; D possibly corresponds to TRBD1 (6 bases). Per the germline V gene, CDR1 is LGHNA and CDR2 is YSLEER. This CDR3 region has 16 residues. Trimming removed 4 bases at V and 6 bases at J, with 18 bases between. The DNA of the CDR3 is TGCGCCAGCAGCCTATGGGGTCAGGGGCAGGCCGGGGAGCTGTTTTTT. Its protein is CASSLWGQGQAGELFF.

This clone was counted between two and nine times. The chain couples TRBV7-9 to TRBJ1-1, with 9 positions matching TRBD1. Germline trimming cut 5 bases from V and 5 bases from J; bases unmatched to any gene: 9. The CDR3 length is 15 residues. Germline V gene data show CDR1 as SEHNR and CDR2 as FQNEAQ (reference sequence). The CDR3 here is CASSPDGQGKTEAFF. DNA of the CDR3: TGTGCCAGCAGCCCAGACGGACAGGGGAAGACTGAAGCTTTCTTT.

This clone was counted a single time. The V gene is TRBV15, the J gene TRBJ1-2, with TRBD1 matching over 10 bases. With V trimmed by 5 bases and J by 3 bases, 6 bases remained unmatched. The CDR3 runs 15 residues. Germline V lookup: CDR1 LNHNV, CDR2 YYDKDF (reference sequence). CDR3 in amino acids: CATSPRQGAYYGYTF. CDR3 nucleotides: TGTGCCACCAGCCCACGACAGGGGGCCTACTATGGCTACACCTTC. The whole variable domain, remainder taken from reference TRBV15 and TRBJ1-2, is DAMVIQNPRYQVTQFGKPVTLSCSQTLNHNVMYWYQQKSSQAPKLLFHYYDKDFNNEADTPDNFQSRRPNTSFCFLDIRSPGLGDTAMYLCATSPRQGAYYGYTFGSGTRLTVV.